This section outlines one T cell receptor beta chain sequence together with its context. These data originate in a study of T cells after posttransplantation cyclophosphamide. Germline V gene lookup returns CDR1 SGHTA and CDR2 FQGTGA. This CDR3 region has 16 residues. Trimming at V came to 3 bases and at J to 2 bases, leaving 4 bases not matched to a gene. This table comes from immunoSEQ multiplex PCR, and its TCRdb copy is limited to in-frame clones, with some not included. Of approximately 9,800 clones listed, approximately 98% are singletons. V and J are TRBV7-3 and TRBJ2-3, with 11 bases lining up with TRBD2. The sequence derives from a man between 50 and 59 years old in good health, CMV-negative, and a related stem cell transplant donor. Sequenced material: naive CD8+ T cells sorted from PBMCs. The DNA for the CDR3 is TGTGCCAGCAGCTTTCTAGCGGGAGGACCCACAGATACGCAGTATTTT. Residues: CASSFLAGGPTDTQYF.